This T cell receptor (beta chain) was recorded in a study of blood T cell repertoires in COVID-19. Study as a whole: PBMCs, B-cell-depleted T cells, or T cells were the source of the cDNA or gDNA that made up the material.

The germline V and J ends were trimmed by 4 bases and 7 bases, with 15 bases remaining between them. From germline, CDR1 is MNHEY and CDR2 SVGEGT. This CDR3 is built from 14 residues. Using immunoSEQ multiplex PCR, the repertoire was profiled, and TCRdb retains in-frame clones only, with some absent. The repertoire includes approximately 90,000 clones, approximately 88% of them detected once, and under 3.5% sits in the top ten. The sample was peripheral blood. The TCR originated in a woman aged 70-85 years with acute or convalescent COVID-19. This chain uses TRBV6-2 or TRBV6-3 with TRBJ2-3; D possibly corresponds to TRBD2 (6 bases). The CDR3 loop reads CASSLDSGRHTQYF. CDR3 coding DNA: TGTGCCAGCAGTTTAGACTCCGGGAGACATACGCAGTATTTT.